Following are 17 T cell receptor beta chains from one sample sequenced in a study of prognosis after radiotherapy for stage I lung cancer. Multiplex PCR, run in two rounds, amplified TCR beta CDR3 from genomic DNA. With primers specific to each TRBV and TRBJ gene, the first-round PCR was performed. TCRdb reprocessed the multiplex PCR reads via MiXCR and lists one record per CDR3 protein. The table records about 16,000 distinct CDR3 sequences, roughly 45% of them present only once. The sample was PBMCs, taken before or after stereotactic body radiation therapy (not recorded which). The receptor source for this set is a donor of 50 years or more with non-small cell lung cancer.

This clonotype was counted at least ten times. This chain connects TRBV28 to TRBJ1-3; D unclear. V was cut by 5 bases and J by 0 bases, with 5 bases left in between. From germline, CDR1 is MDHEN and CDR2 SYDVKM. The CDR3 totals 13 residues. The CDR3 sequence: CASSRGSGNTIYF. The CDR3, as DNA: TGTGCCAGCAGTCGGGGCTCTGGAAACACCATATATTTT.

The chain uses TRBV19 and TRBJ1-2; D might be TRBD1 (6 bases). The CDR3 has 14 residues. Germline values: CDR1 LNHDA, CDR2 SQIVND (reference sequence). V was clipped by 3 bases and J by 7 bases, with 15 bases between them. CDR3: CASSINGQTGGYTF. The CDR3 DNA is TGTGCCAGTAGTATTAACGGACAGACGGGTGGCTACACCTTC.

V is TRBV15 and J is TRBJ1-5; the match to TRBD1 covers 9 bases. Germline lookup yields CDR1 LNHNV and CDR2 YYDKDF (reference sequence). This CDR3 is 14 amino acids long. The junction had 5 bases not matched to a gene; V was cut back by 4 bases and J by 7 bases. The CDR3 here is CATSTGQGWQPQHF. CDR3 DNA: TGTGCCACCAGCACAGGACAGGGGTGGCAGCCCCAGCATTTT.

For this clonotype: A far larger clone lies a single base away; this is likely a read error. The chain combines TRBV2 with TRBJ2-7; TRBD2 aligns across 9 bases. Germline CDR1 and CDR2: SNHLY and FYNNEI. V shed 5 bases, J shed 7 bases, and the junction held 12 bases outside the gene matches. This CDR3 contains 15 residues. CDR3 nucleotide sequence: TGTGCCAGCAGTCCCAGCGGGGGGCGGTACAATGAGCAGTACTTC. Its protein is CASSPSGGRYNEQYF.

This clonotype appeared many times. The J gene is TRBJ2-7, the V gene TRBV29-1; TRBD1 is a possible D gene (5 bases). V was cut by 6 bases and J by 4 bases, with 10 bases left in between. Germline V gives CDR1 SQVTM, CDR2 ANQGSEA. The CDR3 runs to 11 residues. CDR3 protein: CSVSKGYEQYF. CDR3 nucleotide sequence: TGCAGCGTCTCCAAGGGGTACGAGCAGTACTTC.

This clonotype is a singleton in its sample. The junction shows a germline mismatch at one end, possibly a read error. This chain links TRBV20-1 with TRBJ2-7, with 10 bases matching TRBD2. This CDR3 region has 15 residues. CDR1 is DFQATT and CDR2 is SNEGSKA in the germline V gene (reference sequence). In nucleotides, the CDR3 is TGCAGTGCCAGTGGGGAACTAGCGGGGTCCTGCGAGCAGTACTTC. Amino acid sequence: CSASGELAGSCEQYF.

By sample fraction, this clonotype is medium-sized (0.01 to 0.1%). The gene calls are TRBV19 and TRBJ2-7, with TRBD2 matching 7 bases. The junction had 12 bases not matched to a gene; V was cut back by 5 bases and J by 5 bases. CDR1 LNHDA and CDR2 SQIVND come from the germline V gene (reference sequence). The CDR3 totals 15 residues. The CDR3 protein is CASSSTHGRTNEQYF. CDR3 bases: TGTGCCAGTAGTTCCACCCACGGGAGGACGAACGAGCAGTACTTC.

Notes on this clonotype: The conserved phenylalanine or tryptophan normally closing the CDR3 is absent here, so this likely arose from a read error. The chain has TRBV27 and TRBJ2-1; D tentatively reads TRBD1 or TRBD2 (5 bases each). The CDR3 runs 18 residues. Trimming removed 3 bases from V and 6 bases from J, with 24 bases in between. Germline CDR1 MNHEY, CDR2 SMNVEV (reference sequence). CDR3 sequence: CASSFGLGRQGDSNEQFL. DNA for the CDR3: TGTGCCAGCAGTTTCGGACTGGGGCGTCAGGGTGACTCCAATGAGCAGTTCTTA.

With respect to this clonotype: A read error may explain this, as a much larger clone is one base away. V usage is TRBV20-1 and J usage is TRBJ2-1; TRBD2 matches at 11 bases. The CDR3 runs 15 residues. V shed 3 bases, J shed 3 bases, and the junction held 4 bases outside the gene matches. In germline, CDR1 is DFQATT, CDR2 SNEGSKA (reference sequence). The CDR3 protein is CSASSGRAFYNEQFF. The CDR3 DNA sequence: TGCAGTGCTAGTAGCGGGAGGGCCTTCTACAATGAGCAGTTCTTC.

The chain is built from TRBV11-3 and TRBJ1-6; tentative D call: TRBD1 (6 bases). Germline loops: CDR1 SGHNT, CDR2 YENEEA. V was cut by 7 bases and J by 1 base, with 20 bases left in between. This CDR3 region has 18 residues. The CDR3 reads CASTPLGGGRSYNSPLHF. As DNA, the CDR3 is TGTGCCAGCACCCCTCTTGGTGGGGGCAGATCCTATAATTCACCCCTCCACTTT.

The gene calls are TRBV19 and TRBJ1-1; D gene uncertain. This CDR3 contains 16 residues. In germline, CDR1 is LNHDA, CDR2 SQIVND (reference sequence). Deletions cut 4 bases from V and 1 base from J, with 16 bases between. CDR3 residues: CASSTIGSMSNTEAFF. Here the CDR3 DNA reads TGTGCCAGTAGTACCATAGGTTCCATGTCGAACACTGAAGCTTTCTTT. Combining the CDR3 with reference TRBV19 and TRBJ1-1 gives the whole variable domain DGGITQSPKYLFRKEGQNVTLSCEQNLNHDAMYWYRQDPGQGLRLIYYSQIVNDFQKGDIAEGYSVSREKKESFPLTVTSAQKNPTAFYLCASSTIGSMSNTEAFFGQGTRLTVV.

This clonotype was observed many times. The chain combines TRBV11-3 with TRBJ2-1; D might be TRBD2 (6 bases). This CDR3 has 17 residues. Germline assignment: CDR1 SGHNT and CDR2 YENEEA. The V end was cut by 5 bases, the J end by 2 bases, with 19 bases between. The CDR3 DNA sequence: TGTGCCAGCAGCCTGCCATGGGGGGACTCCCCCTACAATGAGCAGTTCTTC. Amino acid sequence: CASSLPWGDSPYNEQFF. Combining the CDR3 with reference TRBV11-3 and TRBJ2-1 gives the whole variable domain EAGVVQSPRYKIIEKKQPVAFWCNPISGHNTLYWYLQNLGQGPELLIRYENEEAVDDSQLPKDRFSAERLKGVDSTLKIQPAELGDSAVYLCASSLPWGDSPYNEQFFGPGTRLTVL.

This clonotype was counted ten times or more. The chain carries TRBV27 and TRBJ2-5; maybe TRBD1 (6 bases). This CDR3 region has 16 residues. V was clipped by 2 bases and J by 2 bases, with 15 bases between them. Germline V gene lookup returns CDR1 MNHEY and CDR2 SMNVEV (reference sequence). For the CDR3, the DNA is TGTGCCAGCAGTTTAACAGGGCTACCCTCTCAAGAGACCCAGTACTTC. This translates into CASSLTGLPSQETQYF.

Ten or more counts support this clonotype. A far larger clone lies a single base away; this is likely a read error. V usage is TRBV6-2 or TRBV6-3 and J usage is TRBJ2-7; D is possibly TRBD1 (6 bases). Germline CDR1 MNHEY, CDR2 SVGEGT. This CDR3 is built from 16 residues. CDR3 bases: TGTGTCAGCAGTTACGGTTCCGGGACACCCACCTACGAGCAGTACTTC. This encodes CVSSYGSGTPTYEQYF.

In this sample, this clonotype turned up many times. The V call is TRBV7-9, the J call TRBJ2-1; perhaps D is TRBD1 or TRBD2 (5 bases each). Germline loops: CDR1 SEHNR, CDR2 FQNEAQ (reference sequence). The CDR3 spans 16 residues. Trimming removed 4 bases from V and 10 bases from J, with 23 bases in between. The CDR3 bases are TGTGCCAGCAGCTCTAGTTTTTCGGGTGGGGGTGGGGAGCAGTTCTTC. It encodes CASSSSFSGGGGEQFF.

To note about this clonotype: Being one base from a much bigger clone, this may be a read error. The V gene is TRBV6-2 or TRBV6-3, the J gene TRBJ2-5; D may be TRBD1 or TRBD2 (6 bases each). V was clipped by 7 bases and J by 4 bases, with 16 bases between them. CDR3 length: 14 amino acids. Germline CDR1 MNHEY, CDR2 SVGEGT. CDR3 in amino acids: CASTLAWGRETQYF. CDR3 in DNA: TGTGCCAGCACCCTAGCGTGGGGGCGAGAGACCCAGTACTTC.

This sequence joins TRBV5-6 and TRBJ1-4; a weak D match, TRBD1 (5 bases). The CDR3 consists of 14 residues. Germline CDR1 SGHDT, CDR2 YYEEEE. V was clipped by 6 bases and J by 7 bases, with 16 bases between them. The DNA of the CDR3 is TGTGCCAGCAACGTCTACCAGGGTAGTGAAAAACTGTTTTTT. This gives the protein CASNVYQGSEKLFF.